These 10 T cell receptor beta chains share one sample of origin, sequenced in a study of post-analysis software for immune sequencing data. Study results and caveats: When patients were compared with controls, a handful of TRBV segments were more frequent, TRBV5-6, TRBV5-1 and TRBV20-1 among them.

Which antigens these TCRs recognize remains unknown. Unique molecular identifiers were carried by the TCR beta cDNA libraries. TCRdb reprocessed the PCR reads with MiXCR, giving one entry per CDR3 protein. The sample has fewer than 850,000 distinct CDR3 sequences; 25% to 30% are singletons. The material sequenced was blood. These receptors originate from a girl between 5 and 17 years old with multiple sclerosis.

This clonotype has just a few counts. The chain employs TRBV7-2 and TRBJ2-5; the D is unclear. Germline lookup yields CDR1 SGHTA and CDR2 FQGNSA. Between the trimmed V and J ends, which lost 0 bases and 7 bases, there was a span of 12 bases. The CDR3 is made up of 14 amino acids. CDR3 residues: CASSLAPTEGTQYF. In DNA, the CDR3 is TGTGCCAGCAGCTTAGCGCCAACAGAAGGGACCCAGTACTTC.

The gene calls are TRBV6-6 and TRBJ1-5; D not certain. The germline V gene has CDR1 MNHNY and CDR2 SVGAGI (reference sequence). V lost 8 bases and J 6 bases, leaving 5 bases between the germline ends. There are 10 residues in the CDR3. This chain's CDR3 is CASPGQPQHF. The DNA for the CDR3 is TGTGCCAGCCCGGGTCAGCCCCAGCATTTT.

For the CDR3, the DNA is TGTGCCAGCAGCGCACTAGCTGCCGAGCAGTTCTTC. Its translation is CASSALAAEQFF. The chain uses TRBV9 and TRBJ2-1; a weak D match, TRBD2 (6 bases). This CDR3 region has 12 residues. V was clipped by 3 bases and J by 10 bases, with 11 bases between them. Germline CDR1 is SGDLS and CDR2 is YYNGEE.

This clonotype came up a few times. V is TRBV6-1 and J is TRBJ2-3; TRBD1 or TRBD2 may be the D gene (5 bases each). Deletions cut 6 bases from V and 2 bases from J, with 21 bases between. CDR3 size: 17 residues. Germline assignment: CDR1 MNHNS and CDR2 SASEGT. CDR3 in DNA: TGTGCCAGCAGCGGCATGCCGTCAGGGAGTATCACAGATACGCAGTATTTT. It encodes CASSGMPSGSITDTQYF.

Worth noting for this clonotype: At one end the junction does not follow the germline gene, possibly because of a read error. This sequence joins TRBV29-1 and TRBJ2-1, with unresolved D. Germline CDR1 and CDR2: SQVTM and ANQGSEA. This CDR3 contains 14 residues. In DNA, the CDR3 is TGCAGCGTGAGCCTTCTTAGATCTAACAATGAGCGGTTCTTC. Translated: CSVSLLRSNNERFF.

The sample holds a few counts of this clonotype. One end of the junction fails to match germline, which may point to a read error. The CDR3 reads CRAPGRHGYTF. The CDR3 bases are TGCCGTGCCCCCGGGAGGCATGGCTACACCTTC. The V and J genes are TRBV20-1 and TRBJ1-2, with unresolved D. CDR1 is DFQATT, CDR2 SNEGSKA, per germline (reference sequence). CDR3 size: 11 residues.

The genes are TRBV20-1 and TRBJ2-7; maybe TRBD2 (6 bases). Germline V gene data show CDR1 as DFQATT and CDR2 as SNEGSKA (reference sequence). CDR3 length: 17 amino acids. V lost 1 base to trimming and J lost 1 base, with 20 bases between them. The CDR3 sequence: CSARVGGRRGGSYEQYF. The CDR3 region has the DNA TGCAGTGCTAGAGTGGGAGGACGGCGGGGCGGATCCTACGAGCAGTACTTC.

For the CDR3, the DNA is TGTGCCAGCAGCTTAAGTAAGGGCCCGGGACTACTGTATTTT. The encoded protein is CASSLSKGPGLLYF. The chain recombines TRBV7-2 with TRBJ2-3; 7 bases are a match to TRBD2. This CDR3 is 14 amino acids long. Germline trimming cut 2 bases from V and 14 bases from J; bases unmatched to any gene: 13. The germline V gene encodes CDR1 SGHTA and CDR2 FQGNSA.

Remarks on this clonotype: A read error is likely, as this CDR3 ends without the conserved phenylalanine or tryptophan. CDR3 loop: CASSYGAEGNEQFS. DNA for the CDR3: TGTGCCAGCAGTTACGGCGCGGAGGGGAATGAGCAGTTCTCC. The chain uses TRBV6-2 or TRBV6-3 and TRBJ2-1; TRBD2 might be the D (6 bases). CDR1 is MNHEY, CDR2 SVGEGT, per germline. The V end lost 2 bases, the J end lost 7 bases, and 12 bases lay between the germline ends. CDR3 length: 14 amino acids.

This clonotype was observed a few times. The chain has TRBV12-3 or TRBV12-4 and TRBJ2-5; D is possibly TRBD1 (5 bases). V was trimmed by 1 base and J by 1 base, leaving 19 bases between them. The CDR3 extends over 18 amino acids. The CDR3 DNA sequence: TGTGCCAGCAGTTTAGGCGGCCCCCTAACAGGCTTCCAAGAGACCCAGTACTTC. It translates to CASSLGGPLTGFQETQYF.